A selection of T cell receptor beta chains follows, all from one sample in a study of metastatic and nonmetastatic thyroid tumors. Using MiXCR, TCRdb re-called clones from the PCR reads. Of about 4,200 clones listed, roughly 36% are singletons. Sample: adjacent normal tissue. These receptors were taken from a female donor with papillary thyroid cancer or a benign thyroid nodule (not recorded which). Some clones in this sample may be carry-over from other donors' samples. CDR3s include the opening cysteine and the closing phenylalanine or tryptophan. The D gene is left open where the match is weak. Clone size is given for some rows only: seen once, a few or many times, or a class if the clone is expanded.

>-|-|TRBJ1-1|13|TRBV5-1
TGCGCCAGCAGCTTGGGCGGGAACACTGAAGCTTTCTTT
CASSLGGNTEAFF
>-|-|TRBJ2-7|15|TRBV27
TGTGCCAGCAGTTGGGACGGGACCGGGCCCTACGAGCAGTACTTC
CASSWDGTGPYEQYF
>large|-|TRBJ2-7|13|TRBV7-2
TGTGCCAGCAGCTTCGGTCTAAACTACGAGCAGTACTTC
CASSFGLNYEQYF
>few|-|TRBJ2-7|15|TRBV28
TGTGCCAGCAGTTCATTTATGGGGGAATCCTACGAGCAGTACTTC
CASSSFMGESYEQYF
>few|TRBD2|TRBJ2-3|12|TRBV20-1
TGCAGTGCCCAAGAGCGGGGACATACGCAGTATTTT
CSAQERGHTQYF
>-|-|TRBJ1-1|16|TRBV4-1
TGCGCCAGCAGCCAAACAGGTTTGGGGCAGAACACTGAAGCTTTCTTT
CASSQTGLGQNTEAFF
>-|-|TRBJ2-7|13|TRBV5-6
TGTGCCAGCAGCTTGTATAACAGCTACGAGCAGTACTTC
CASSLYNSYEQYF
>-|TRBD2|TRBJ2-5|14|TRBV20-1
TGCAGTGCTAGAGATACGGGAGGACAAGAGACCCAGTACTTC
CSARDTGGQETQYF
>-|-|TRBJ1-5|13|TRBV28
TGTGCCAGCAGTTTTTATAGCAATCAGCCCCAGCATTTT
CASSFYSNQPQHF
>-|-|TRBJ1-1|15|TRBV2
TGTGCCAGCACCAACGGGGAGGGCGTGAACACTGAAGCTTTCTTT
CASTNGEGVNTEAFF
>-|TRBD1|TRBJ1-4|15|TRBV28
TGTGCCAGCAGTTTGGGACAGGGGGCCAATGAAAAACTGTTTTTT
CASSLGQGANEKLFF
>few|-|TRBJ2-6|16|TRBV27
TGTGCCAGCAGTGCCTCGGGGCGGCCTGGGGCCAACGTCCTGACTTTC
CASSASGRPGANVLTF
>few|-|TRBJ1-2|13|TRBV6-5
TGTGCCAGCAGTTACTCGTACCAGTACGGCTACACCTTC
CASSYSYQYGYTF
>medium-sized|TRBD1|TRBJ1-5|14|TRBV3-1
TGTGCCAGCAGCCTCGGACAGGGGAATCAGCCCCAGCATTTT
CASSLGQGNQPQHF
>-|-|TRBJ2-1|13|TRBV30
TGTGCCTGGAGTGGACTAGTGAGCAATGAGCAGTTCTTC
CAWSGLVSNEQFF
>few|-|TRBJ2-3|14|TRBV2
TGTGCCAGCAGTTTATGGACGAATGCAGATACGCAGTATTTT
CASSLWTNADTQYF
>large|-|TRBJ2-7|15|TRBV6-1
TGTGCCAGCAGTCCGGGACGGGGCTTTTCCTACGAGCAGTACTTC
CASSPGRGFSYEQYF
>-|TRBD1|TRBJ1-2|14|TRBV20-1
TGCAGTGCAAGAGGGGACAGGGGGGACTATGGCTACACCTTC
CSARGDRGDYGYTF
>-|-|TRBJ1-1|14|TRBV12-3/TRBV12-4
TGTGCCAGCAGTTTGCAGGGAAGATCCACTGAAGCTTTCTTT
CASSLQGRSTEAFF
>medium-sized|-|TRBJ2-3|15|TRBV20-1
TGCAGTGCGAGAATACAGGGTGAGGTTGGAGATACGCAGTATTTT
CSARIQGEVGDTQYF
>-|TRBD2|TRBJ2-7|15|TRBV7-8
TGTGCCAGCAGCGACGTAGCGGGAGACGTCTACGAGCAGTACTTC
CASSDVAGDVYEQYF
>medium-sized|-|TRBJ2-1|11|TRBV4-2
TGTGCCAGCAGCCGAAGTAATGAGCAGTTCTTC
CASSRSNEQFF
>-|TRBD1|TRBJ1-6|15|TRBV6-1
TGTGCCAGCAGACCCCCCGGGACAGCCACTTCACCCCTCCACTTT
CASRPPGTATSPLHF
>few|-|TRBJ1-1|13|TRBV6-1
TGTGCCAGCAGGCCCGGACTGAACACTGAAGCTTTCTTT
CASRPGLNTEAFF
>once|TRBD2|TRBJ2-2|14|TRBV30
TGTGCCTGGAGTTTCGGTCGGGGGGGCGGGGAGCTGTTTTTT
CAWSFGRGGGELFF
>few|-|TRBJ2-6|15|TRBV19
TGTGCCAGTAGCCTAAGCTCCTCTGGGGCCAACGTCCTGACTTTC
CASSLSSSGANVLTF
>medium-sized|-|TRBJ2-3|11|TRBV29-1
TGCAGCGTTGGGGAGGTAGATACGCAGTATTTT
CSVGEVDTQYF
>many|TRBD2|TRBJ2-2|16|TRBV5-4
TGTGCCAGCAGCCCTCTAGCGGGAGGGCCTCCCGGGGAGCTGTTTTTT
CASSPLAGGPPGELFF
>-|-|TRBJ2-2|13|TRBV6-2/TRBV6-3
TGTGCCAGCATCCCGGGACACCTTGGGGAGCTGTTTTTT
CASIPGHLGELFF
>few|-|TRBJ2-1|14|TRBV25-1
TGTGCCAGCAGTCGCGCGGGGGACAGCAATGAGCAGTTCTTC
CASSRAGDSNEQFF
>-|-|TRBJ1-2|14|TRBV20-1
TGCAGTGCTCCATGGGGGGAGAGTGACTATGGCTACACCTTC
CSAPWGESDYGYTF
>-|TRBD2|TRBJ2-7|13|TRBV20-1
TGCAGTGCTAGCAGCGGGGGGACCTACGAGCAGTACTTC
CSASSGGTYEQYF
>-|-|TRBJ2-6|14|TRBV30
TGTGCCGGAATGGGGCTATCTGGGGCCAACGTCCTGACTTTC
CAGMGLSGANVLTF
>-|-|TRBJ2-7|11|TRBV11-2
TGTGCCAGCAGCCTTAACTACGAGCAGTACTTC
CASSLNYEQYF
>few|-|TRBJ1-1|15|TRBV6-1
TGCGCCAGCTCACACCCTCCGCGCACGAACAATGAAGCTTTCTTT
CASSHPPRTNNEAFF
>-|-|TRBJ1-6|16|TRBV19
TGTGCCAGTAGTATCCGGACCTTACACAGTCCTTCACCCCTCCACTTT
CASSIRTLHSPSPLHF
>large|-|TRBJ2-1|13|TRBV6-1
TGTGCCAGCAGGCGGGGATCAGACAATGAGCAGTTCTTC
CASRRGSDNEQFF
>-|TRBD1|TRBJ1-4|16|TRBV3-1
TGTGCCAGCAGCCACTCTGTCCAGGGGGCTAGAGAAAAACTGTTTTTT
CASSHSVQGAREKLFF
>-|-|TRBJ2-7|14|TRBV9
TGTGCCAGCACCGTAAGGCAGCCAACCTACGAGCAGTACTTC
CASTVRQPTYEQYF
>-|-|TRBJ1-2|16|TRBV6-1
TGTGCCAGCAGGCCTTCAACGGTGCTATCACACTATGGCTACACCTTC
CASRPSTVLSHYGYTF
>-|-|TRBJ1-3|13|TRBV12-5
TGTGCTAGTGGGAGGGACTCTGGAAACACCATATATTTT
CASGRDSGNTIYF
>few|-|TRBJ1-2|14|TRBV20-1
TGCAGTGCCTGGGCCCGACAGCCTGGGTATGGCTACACCTTC
CSAWARQPGYGYTF
>-|-|TRBJ1-3|15|TRBV7-6
TGTGCCAGCAGCTTAGTCACGCCGCCTGGAAACACCATATATTTT
CASSLVTPPGNTIYF
>-|-|TRBJ2-7|14|TRBV28
TGTGCCAGCAGCCCAACATGGGGGGCAGGGGAGCAGTACTTC
CASSPTWGAGEQYF
>-|-|TRBJ2-1|14|TRBV20-1
TGCAGTGCTAAGAGGGACCTGGCGAACAATGAGCAGTTCTTC
CSAKRDLANNEQFF
>-|-|TRBJ1-1|14|TRBV3-1
TGTGCCAGCAGCCCCGGACAGACGAACACTGAAGCTTTCTTT
CASSPGQTNTEAFF
>few|-|TRBJ1-1|15|TRBV6-2/TRBV6-3
TGTGCCAGCAGTCCCATTCGAGACACTGACACTGAAGCTTTCTTT
CASSPIRDTDTEAFF
>-|-|TRBJ1-6|14|TRBV6-1
TGTGCCAGCAGTGAACTCGGGGGTAATTCACCCCTCCACTTT
CASSELGGNSPLHF
>-|TRBD1|TRBJ1-1|17|TRBV9
TGTGCCAGCAGCATCCACAGGGGCGGTCCGGGAAACACTGAAGCTTTCTTT
CASSIHRGGPGNTEAFF
>few|-|TRBJ2-7|14|TRBV6-1
TGTGCCAGCATCACGACGGAGCCGGCCTACGAGCAGTACTTC
CASITTEPAYEQYF